The clone carrying this T cell receptor (beta chain) was recorded once. In the study's own analysis: Estimation of nucleated cell counts was performed using reference gene primer amplification. Only in-frame clones appear in the TCRdb table, and some are missing; sequencing was by immunoSEQ multiplex PCR. V, J and clone size reflect that table, while D and trimming were determined from the DNA. The sample yields around 190,000 clones, more than 75% seen once. This CDR3 has 17 amino acids. Germline values: CDR1 SGHTA, CDR2 FQGNSA. Losses at the gene ends were 6 bases for V and 6 bases for J; bases not matched to a gene: 11. The data originate from a study of blood T cell repertoires in COVID-19. Study-wide context: COVID-19 samples, acute and convalescent, were from the United States, Italy and Spain. Sources were T cells, B-cell-depleted T cells, or PBMCs; the material itself was cDNA or gDNA.

The V gene is TRBV7-2, the J gene TRBJ2-1; 13 bases are shared with TRBD2. Sequenced: peripheral blood. The sequence was collected from a human donor in a cohort sampled during active COVID-19. The CDR3 sequence: CASRSRNGLAGANEQFF. As DNA, the CDR3 is TGTGCCAGCAGGTCTCGAAATGGACTAGCGGGAGCCAATGAGCAGTTCTTC.